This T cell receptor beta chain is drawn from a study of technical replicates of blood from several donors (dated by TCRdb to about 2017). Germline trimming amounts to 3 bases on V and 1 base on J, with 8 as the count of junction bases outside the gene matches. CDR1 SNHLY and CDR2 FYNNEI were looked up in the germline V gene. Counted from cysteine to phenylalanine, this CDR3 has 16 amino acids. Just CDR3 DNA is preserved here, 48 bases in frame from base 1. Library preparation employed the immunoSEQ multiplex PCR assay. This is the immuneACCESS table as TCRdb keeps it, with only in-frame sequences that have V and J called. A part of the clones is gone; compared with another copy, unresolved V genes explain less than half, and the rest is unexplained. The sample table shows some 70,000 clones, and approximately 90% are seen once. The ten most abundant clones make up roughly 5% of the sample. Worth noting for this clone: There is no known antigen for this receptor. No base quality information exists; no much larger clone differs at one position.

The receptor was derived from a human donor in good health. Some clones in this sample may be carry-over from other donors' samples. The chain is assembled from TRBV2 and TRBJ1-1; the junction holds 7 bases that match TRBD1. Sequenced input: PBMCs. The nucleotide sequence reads TGTGCCAGCAGTGACTATGGACAGGCGCAGAACACTGAAGCTTTCTTT. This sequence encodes CASSDYGQAQNTEAFF. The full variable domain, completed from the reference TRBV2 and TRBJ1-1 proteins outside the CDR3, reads EPEVTQTPSHQVTQMGQEVILRCVPISNHLYFYWYRQILGQKVEFLVSFYNNEISEKSEIFDDQFSVERPDGSNFTLKIRSTKLEDSAMYFCASSDYGQAQNTEAFFGQGTRLTVV.